A single TCR beta chain is shown here with its context. The data derive from a study of blood T cells in healthy people across ages. Per the germline V gene, CDR1 is MNHGY and CDR2 is SAAAGT. The ends were cut back, 5 bases at V and 3 bases at J, with 14 bases in the middle. The CDR3 runs 14 residues. Then a second PCR, running about 6 to 12 cycles, was carried out with a sample-barcoded 5' primer and a J-beta primer mix. TCRdb reanalysed the 5' RACE reads using MiXCR and keeps one entry per CDR3 protein. Of around 1.7 million distinct CDR3 sequences in the sample, roughly 27% were seen once. Sequencing used blood. This receptor was taken from a woman between 25 and 40 years old in good health. This chain connects TRBV6-8 to TRBJ2-7, with unresolved D. CDR3 coding DNA: TGTGCCAGCAGTAACCGTAGTTTGGGCTACGAGCAGTACTTC. Amino acid sequence: CASSNRSLGYEQYF.